This TCR beta chain appears in the sequencing data of a study of blood T cells in healthy people across ages. The CDR3 spans 15 residues. V was pared by 5 bases and J by 3 bases, with 16 bases between. Germline V lookup: CDR1 MNHEY, CDR2 SMNVEV (reference sequence). The use of a sample-barcoded 5' primer and a J-beta primer mix characterized a second PCR of roughly 6 to 11 cycles. TCRdb independently ran MiXCR on the 5' RACE reads; one entry per CDR3 protein. Counted here are roughly 800,000 distinct CDR3 sequences, roughly 64% occurring once; the ten biggest clones make up about 20%. Sequenced material: blood. The source of this sequence is a man in his thirties or forties in good health. The chain carries TRBV27 and TRBJ1-2, with D possibly matching TRBD1 (5 bases). As DNA, the CDR3 is TGTGCCAGCAGTCCCGGTGCAGGGTCTTACTATGGCTACACCTTC. This sequence encodes CASSPGAGSYYGYTF.